This T cell receptor beta chain was found in a study of T cells in Graves' hyperthyroidism and ophthalmopathy. This CDR3 has 11 residues. The germline V gene encodes CDR1 SNHLY and CDR2 FYNNEI. V was pared by 6 bases and J by 15 bases, with 7 bases of the junction left unmatched. For the diagnoses, clinical symptoms, serum thyroxine and TRAb, thyroid ultrasound and orbital computed tomography were used. Ten or more counts support this clonotype. Template material for amplifying TCR beta CDR3 regions consisted of RNA transcripts. Researchers ran a first-round RT-PCR on the TCR CDR3 using the HTBI primer set. TCRdb analysed the multiplex PCR reads with MiXCR anew, one entry per CDR3 protein. The sample yields approximately 380,000 distinct CDR3 sequences, about 14% seen once.

Sequencing was done on a sample of blood. The chain carries TRBV2 and TRBJ2-1, with 8 bases fitting TRBD2. This TCR came from a man aged 45-65 years with Graves' ophthalmopathy. CDR3 in amino acids: CASSGTSVPFF. The DNA for the CDR3 is TGTGCCAGCAGCGGGACTAGTGTGCCGTTCTTC.